These 26 T cell receptor beta chains were sequenced from one sample in a study of blood T cells in healthy people across ages. Primers used in a second PCR of about 7 to 11 cycles were a sample-barcoded 5' primer and a J-beta primer mix. MiXCR, applied by TCRdb to the 5' RACE reads, yields one record per CDR3 protein. The repertoire holds 850,000 or so distinct CDR3 sequences, with 25% to 30% as singletons. Sequencing was done on a sample of blood. The receptors originated from a woman over 75 in good health.

This clonotype came up many times. The J gene is TRBJ2-1, the V gene TRBV7-2, with D perhaps TRBD2 (6 bases). The CDR3 runs 15 residues. From germline, CDR1 is SGHTA and CDR2 FQGNSA. V lost 5 bases and J 2 bases, leaving 13 bases between the germline ends. The CDR3 bases are TGTGCCAGCAGCCTTTTAGCGGTTCCCTACAATGAGCAGTTCTTC. As protein: CASSLLAVPYNEQFF.

This clonotype appeared a single time. A read error may be the cause here, since a much bigger clone is one base away. The chain has TRBV5-4 and TRBJ2-4, with unresolved D. The J call may be incorrect, as the DNA end agrees better with TRBJ2-5. CDR1 is SGHNT, CDR2 YYREEE, per germline (reference sequence). The CDR3 is 15 residues long. The CDR3 sequence is CASSAVQSVKETQYF. The CDR3 nucleotides are TGTGCCAGCAGCGCAGTACAGAGTGTGAAAGAGACCCAGTACTTC.

At least ten counts were recorded for this clonotype. The chain carries TRBV12-3 or TRBV12-4 and TRBJ1-6; D is unresolved. This CDR3 spans 15 amino acids. Trimming took off 2 bases at V and 7 bases at J, with 12 bases between the two ends. The CDR3 sequence is CASSLKARPNSPLHF. The CDR3 nucleotides read TGTGCCAGCAGTTTAAAGGCTAGACCGAATTCACCCCTCCACTTT.

This clonotype was counted at least ten times. J is TRBJ2-7 and V is TRBV20-1; TRBD1 might be the D (5 bases). The CDR3 is 13 residues long. V gave up 0 bases and J gave up 4 bases, with 10 bases separating them. CDR1 DFQATT and CDR2 SNEGSKA come from the germline V gene (reference sequence). CDR3 sequence (DNA): TGCAGTGCTAGAGATCACAGGAGTTACGAGCAGTACTTC. Translating gives CSARDHRSYEQYF.

This clonotype occurred many times. V is TRBV4-3 and J is TRBJ1-2; weak D call: TRBD1 (5 bases). The CDR3 is 13 amino acids. Germline V gives CDR1 LGHNA, CDR2 YSLEER. V was shortened by 3 bases and J by 5 bases, with 10 bases between the two germline ends. The CDR3 nucleotides read TGCGCCAGCAGCCACGAAGCAGGGTATGGCTACACCTTC. Translation gives CASSHEAGYGYTF.

This clonotype was recorded at least ten times. The J gene is TRBJ2-5, the V gene TRBV6-2 or TRBV6-3, with a possible D match to TRBD1 (6 bases). The CDR3 contains 14 residues. Trimming left V 6 bases short and J 3 bases short, with 14 bases between. The germline gives CDR1 MNHEY, CDR2 SVGEGT. The CDR3: CASRPTGGEETQYF. The CDR3 coding sequence is TGTGCCAGCAGGCCGACTGGGGGCGAAGAGACCCAGTACTTC.

The chain joins TRBV20-1 to TRBJ1-1; D uncertain. The CDR3 extends over 14 amino acids. Per germline, CDR1 DFQATT and CDR2 SNEGSKA (reference sequence). V lost 3 bases, J lost 5 bases, and 16 bases lay in between. The CDR3 DNA is TGCAGTGCTAGTTCTCCCGGCCACTATACTGAAGCTTTCTTT. It codes for CSASSPGHYTEAFF.

Turning to this clonotype: A read error may explain this, as a much larger clone is one base away. This sequence joins TRBV7-2 and TRBJ2-5; TRBD1 matches at 9 bases. CDR3 length equals 14 residues. J was trimmed by 13 bases and V by 5 bases; bases with no gene match: 14. Germline CDR1 reads SGHTA; CDR2 reads FQGNSA. CDR3 DNA: TGTGCCAGCAGCCTAGGGACAGGGTACACCGAGCGGTACTTC. It encodes CASSLGTGYTERYF.

At least ten counts were recorded for this clonotype. The genes are TRBV18 and TRBJ2-1; D might be TRBD1 (5 bases). The CDR3 loop spans 16 amino acids. Trimming stripped 4 bases from V and 0 bases from J, with 13 bases between. Germline V gene sequence: CDR1 KGHSH, CDR2 LQKENI. The chain's CDR3 is CASSLSRVSSYNEQFF. The CDR3 DNA reads as TGTGCCAGCTCACTCTCCAGGGTTAGCTCCTACAATGAGCAGTTCTTC.

The chain links TRBV12-3 or TRBV12-4 to TRBJ2-5; a possible D gene is TRBD2 (6 bases). This CDR3 spans 14 amino acids. The germline V and J ends were trimmed by 5 bases and 11 bases, with 21 bases remaining between them. The CDR3 nucleotides read TGTGCCAGCAGTCTCACTGGACCGTCGGGGGAGCAGTACTTC. The encoded protein is CASSLTGPSGEQYF.

This chain uses TRBV20-1 with TRBJ2-7; maybe TRBD1 (5 bases). The CDR3 is 13 amino acids. Trimming took 2 bases from V and 2 from J, leaving 10 bases between them. CDR1 and CDR2 (germline): DFQATT, SNEGSKA (reference sequence). This chain's CDR3 is CSARSQGTYEQYF. The CDR3 DNA follows: TGCAGTGCTAGATCTCAGGGAACCTACGAGCAGTACTTC.

The table lists this clonotype with many counts. A much larger clone lies one base from this, so it may be a read error. V gene TRBV4-1 combines with J gene TRBJ2-4; D gene uncertain. With 4 bases removed from V and 3 bases from J, the gap between germline ends came to 16 bases. Germline values: CDR1 MGHRA, CDR2 YSYEKL. CDR3 length: 16 residues. The CDR3 sequence: CASSPRGPQFKNIQYF. The CDR3 nucleotides are TGCGCCAGCAGCCCCCGAGGTCCACAGTTCAAAAACATTCAGTACTTC.

About this clonotype: One end of the junction fails to match germline, which may point to a read error. The chain links TRBV4-3 to TRBJ2-1; D unresolved. The CDR3 extends over 14 amino acids. Germline values: CDR1 LGHNA, CDR2 YSLEER. CDR3 DNA: TGCGTCAGCAGCCAGGATCGGGCTTACAATGAGCAGTTCTTC. Protein sequence: CVSSQDRAYNEQFF.

The table lists this clonotype with many counts. Here the CDR3 DNA reads TGTGCCAGCAGCTTAGCGCAGGGCGGGGGTTACAATGAGCAGTTCTTC. Encoded protein: CASSLAQGGGYNEQFF. This sequence joins TRBV7-6 and TRBJ2-1, with 7 bases identical to TRBD2. The CDR3 runs 16 residues. CDR1 and CDR2 from the germline V gene are SGHVS and FNYEAQ. J was trimmed by 4 bases and V by 0 bases; bases with no gene match: 6.

This clonotype was recorded at least ten times. The CDR3 DNA reads as TGTGCCAGCAGTTTCGACAGGTTCTCCTACGAGCAGTACTTC. The encoded protein is CASSFDRFSYEQYF. The chain carries TRBV27 and TRBJ2-7, with TRBD1 as a possible D gene (6 bases). Trimming stripped 3 bases from V and 0 bases from J, with 9 bases between. CDR1 is MNHEY, CDR2 SMNVEV, per germline (reference sequence). The CDR3 runs to 14 residues.

The rearrangement links TRBV7-9 to TRBJ2-1, with TRBD2 matching 9 bases. CDR1 is SEHNR and CDR2 is FQNEAQ in the germline V gene (reference sequence). This CDR3 is 14 amino acids long. V lost 6 bases and J lost 6; bases outside the gene matches: 6. CDR3 nucleotides: TGTGCCAGCAGAGACCGGCGGGGGGGCAATGAGCAGTTCTTC. Translation gives CASRDRRGGNEQFF.

This clonotype was seen a handful of times. V usage is TRBV5-4 and J usage is TRBJ2-2; 7 nucleotides align to TRBD2. CDR3 length: 16 amino acids. J gave up 5 bases and V 2 bases, and 9 bases lay outside the gene matches. The germline CDR1 and CDR2 sequences are SGHNT and YYREEE (reference sequence). The DNA for the CDR3 is TGTGCCAGCAGCTTAGCGGGGAGGCCAAGTACCGGGGAGCTGTTTTTT. This translates into CASSLAGRPSTGELFF. Complete variable domain (other parts from reference TRBV5-4 and TRBJ2-2): ETGVTQSPTHLIKTRGQQVTLRCSSQSGHNTVSWYQQALGQGPQFIFQYYREEENGRGNFPPRFSGLQFPNYSSELNVNALELDDSALYLCASSLAGRPSTGELFFGEGSRLTVL.

The genes are TRBV6-4 and TRBJ1-5; no firm D call. Per the germline V gene, CDR1 is MRHNA and CDR2 is SNTAGT. Trimming left V 2 bases short and J 7 bases short, with 9 bases between. The CDR3 covers 13 residues. The DNA for the CDR3 is TGTGCCAGCAGTGACCAGGCGGGGCAGCCCCAGCATTTT. Its translation: CASSDQAGQPQHF.

The gene calls are TRBV28 and TRBJ1-5; D unresolved. Germline V lookup: CDR1 MDHEN, CDR2 SYDVKM. The CDR3 is 17 residues long. Trimming pared 8 bases from V and 0 bases from J, leaving 20 bases between. CDR3 coding DNA: TGTGCCAGCTTGCCCCCCGGTAGCCAATATAGCAATCAGCCCCAGCATTTT. Translated, it gives CASLPPGSQYSNQPQHF.

The chain joins TRBV7-2 to TRBJ1-1; tentatively, D is TRBD1 (5 bases). In germline, CDR1 is SGHTA, CDR2 FQGNSA. V gave up 4 bases and J gave up 0 bases, with 15 bases separating them. The CDR3 sequence is 16 residues long. DNA of the CDR3: TGTGCCAGCAGCTGGGAGGCGGGGGGACTGAACACTGAAGCTTTCTTT. It codes for CASSWEAGGLNTEAFF.

This clonotype was found many times. The chain couples TRBV12-1 to TRBJ2-5; the table assigns TRBD1, which was not confirmed against the DNA. TRBV12-1 is annotated as a pseudogene. The CDR3 covers 15 residues. The CDR3 loop is CASSPARTQKETQYF. Here the CDR3 DNA reads TGTGCCAGCAGCCCCGCCCGGACACAGAAAGAGACCCAGTACTTC.

The chain has TRBV20-1 and TRBJ1-3; D might be TRBD1 (5 bases). The germline gives CDR1 DFQATT, CDR2 SNEGSKA (reference sequence). V lost 2 bases and J lost 4, with 12 bases in between. The CDR3 is made up of 14 amino acids. The DNA for the CDR3 is TGCAGTGCTAGAATCGTTGGGACGGGAAACACCATATATTTT. This encodes CSARIVGTGNTIYF.

Many counts were recorded for this clonotype. The chain links TRBV20-1 to TRBJ2-3; D is perhaps TRBD1 (5 bases). CDR3 length: 14 amino acids. Germline lookup yields CDR1 DFQATT and CDR2 SNEGSKA (reference sequence). The V gene lost 5 bases and the J gene lost 2 bases, with 14 bases spanning the gap. The CDR3 region is CSASWGPSTDTQYF. CDR3 nucleotides: TGCAGTGCTTCGTGGGGCCCCTCCACAGATACGCAGTATTTT.

This chain connects TRBV7-2 to TRBJ1-1; D is possibly TRBD1 (5 bases). This CDR3 has 16 residues. The germline V gene encodes CDR1 SGHTA and CDR2 FQGNSA. Deletions cut 5 bases from V and 1 base from J, with 17 bases between. The CDR3: CASSKRTGTANTEAFF. The CDR3 coding sequence is TGTGCCAGCAGCAAGAGGACCGGGACGGCGAACACTGAAGCTTTCTTT.

The V gene is TRBV2, the J gene TRBJ2-7; 7 nucleotides agree with TRBD2. The J call may be wrong; the DNA end is better matched by TRBJ2-5. CDR1 and CDR2 from the germline V gene are SNHLY and FYNNEI. This CDR3 contains 16 residues. CDR3 bases: TGTGCCAGCAGTGAAGCGCTGGGACGGGGGGAAGAGACCCAGTACTTC. Amino acid sequence: CASSEALGRGEETQYF.

For this clonotype: This may stem from a read error, because a much larger clone lies one nucleotide away. This chain uses TRBV20-1 with TRBJ2-1; 11 nucleotides match TRBD2. The CDR3 consists of 15 residues. The germline V gene has CDR1 DFQATT and CDR2 SNEGSKA (reference sequence). V lost 1 base, J lost 3 bases, and 2 bases stayed unmatched. The chain's CDR3 is CSARVAGGRYNEQFF. Here the CDR3 DNA reads TGCAGTGCTAGAGTAGCGGGGGGGCGCTACAATGAGCAGTTCTTC.